The present TCR beta chain was sequenced within a study of T cell responses to AZD1222 COVID-19 vaccine. Study-level points and caveats: Clonal diversity was possibly underestimated; the donors were predominantly white British and more often female. Repertoires were collected only later (after the peak T cell response had occurred).

CDR3 length equals 16 residues. The V and J ends lost 3 bases and 4 bases, in that order; junction bases with no gene match: 8. Germline CDR1 reads MGHDK; CDR2 reads SYGVNS. This clone showed up just a few times. Its specificity is unknown. The method was immunoSEQ multiplex PCR; TCRdb's version includes in-frame clones alone and lacks a portion of them. The table has approximately 100,000 clones, less than 90% seen once. The chain employs TRBV25-1 and TRBJ2-1; TRBD1 aligns across 8 bases. Sequencing was performed on peripheral blood, taken 28 days after the second AZD1222 dose. This TCR was sampled from an adult who received the AZD1222 COVID-19 vaccine. The CDR3 loop reads CASSDSRTGRYNEQFF. The CDR3 DNA reads TGTGCCAGCAGTGACTCCCGGACAGGGAGGTACAATGAGCAGTTCTTC.